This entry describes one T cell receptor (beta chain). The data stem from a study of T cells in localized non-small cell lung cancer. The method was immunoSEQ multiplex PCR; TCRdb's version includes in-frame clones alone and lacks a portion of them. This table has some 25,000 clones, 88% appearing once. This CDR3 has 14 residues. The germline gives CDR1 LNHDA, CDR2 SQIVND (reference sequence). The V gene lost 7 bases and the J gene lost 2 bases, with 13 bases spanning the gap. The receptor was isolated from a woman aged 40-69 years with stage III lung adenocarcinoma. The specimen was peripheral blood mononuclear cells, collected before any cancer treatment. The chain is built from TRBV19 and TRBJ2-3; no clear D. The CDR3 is CASKVAPSTDTQYF. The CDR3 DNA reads TGTGCCAGTAAGGTAGCACCATCCACAGATACGCAGTATTTT.